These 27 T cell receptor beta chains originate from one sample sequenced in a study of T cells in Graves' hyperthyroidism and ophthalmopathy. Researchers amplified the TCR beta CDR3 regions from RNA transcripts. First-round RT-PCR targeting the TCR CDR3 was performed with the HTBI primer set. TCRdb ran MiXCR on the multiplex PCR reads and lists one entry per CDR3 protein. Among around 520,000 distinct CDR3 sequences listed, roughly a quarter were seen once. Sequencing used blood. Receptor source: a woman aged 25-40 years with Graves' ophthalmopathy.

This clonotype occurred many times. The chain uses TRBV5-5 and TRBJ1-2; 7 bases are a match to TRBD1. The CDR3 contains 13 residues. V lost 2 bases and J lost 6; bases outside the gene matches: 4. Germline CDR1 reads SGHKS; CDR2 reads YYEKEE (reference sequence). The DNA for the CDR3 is TGTGCCAGCAGCTTTATCAGGGGGAATGGCTACACCTTC. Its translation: CASSFIRGNGYTF.

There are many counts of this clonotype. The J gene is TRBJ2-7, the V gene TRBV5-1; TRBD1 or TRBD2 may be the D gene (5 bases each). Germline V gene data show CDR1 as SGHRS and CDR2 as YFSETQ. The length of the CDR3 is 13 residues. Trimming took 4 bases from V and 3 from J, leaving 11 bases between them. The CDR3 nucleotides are TGCGCCAGCAGCGCCCGGGACGGCTACGAGCAGTACTTC. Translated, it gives CASSARDGYEQYF.

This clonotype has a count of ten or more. The CDR3 bases are TGTGCCAGCAGTTACCGGCGGGGGGGCCAAGAGACCCAGTACTTC. Protein: CASSYRRGGQETQYF. The chain has TRBV6-5 and TRBJ2-5, with 9 bases aligning to TRBD2. Germline trimming cut 2 bases from V and 1 base from J; bases unmatched to any gene: 2. The CDR3 extends over 15 amino acids. Germline V gives CDR1 MNHEY, CDR2 SVGAGI.

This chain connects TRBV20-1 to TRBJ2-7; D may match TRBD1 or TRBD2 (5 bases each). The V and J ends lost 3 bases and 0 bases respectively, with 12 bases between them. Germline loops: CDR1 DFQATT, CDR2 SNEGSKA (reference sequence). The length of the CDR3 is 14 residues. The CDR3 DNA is TGCAGTGCTAGGGGGGTAGCGAACTCCTACGAGCAGTACTTC. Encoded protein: CSARGVANSYEQYF.

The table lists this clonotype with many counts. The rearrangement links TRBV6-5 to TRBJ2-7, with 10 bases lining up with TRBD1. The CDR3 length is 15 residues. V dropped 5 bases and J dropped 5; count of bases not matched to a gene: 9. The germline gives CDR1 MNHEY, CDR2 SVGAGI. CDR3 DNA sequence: TGTGCCAGCAGTACCCGGGACAGGGGTCGGCACGAGCAGTACTTC. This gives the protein CASSTRDRGRHEQYF.

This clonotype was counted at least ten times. The CDR3 spells CASSGETAYYGYTF. The CDR3, as DNA: TGTGCCAGCAGTGGGGAGACAGCCTACTATGGCTACACCTTC. J is TRBJ1-2 and V is TRBV2, with TRBD1 as a possible D gene (5 bases). The CDR3 spans 14 residues. Germline-derived CDR1 and CDR2 are SNHLY and FYNNEI. V was clipped by 4 bases and J by 3 bases, with 12 bases between them.

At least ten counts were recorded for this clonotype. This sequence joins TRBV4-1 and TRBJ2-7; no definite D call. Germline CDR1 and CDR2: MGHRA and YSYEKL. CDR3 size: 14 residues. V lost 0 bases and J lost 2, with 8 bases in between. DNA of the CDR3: TGCGCCAGCAGCCAAGATAATACGGCCTACGAGCAGTACTTC. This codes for CASSQDNTAYEQYF.

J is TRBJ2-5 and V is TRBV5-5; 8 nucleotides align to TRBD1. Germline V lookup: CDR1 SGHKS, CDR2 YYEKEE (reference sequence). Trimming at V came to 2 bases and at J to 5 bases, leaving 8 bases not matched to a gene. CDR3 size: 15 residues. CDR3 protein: CASSLMARGLETQYF. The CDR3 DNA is TGTGCCAGCAGCTTAATGGCCAGGGGGCTTGAGACCCAGTACTTC.

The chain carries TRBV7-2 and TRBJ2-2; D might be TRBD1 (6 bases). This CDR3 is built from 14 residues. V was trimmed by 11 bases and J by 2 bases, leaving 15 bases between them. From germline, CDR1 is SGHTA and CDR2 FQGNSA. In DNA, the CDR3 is TGTGCCTCAGGGGCGGTCTTTAACACCGGGGAGCTGTTTTTT. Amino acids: CASGAVFNTGELFF. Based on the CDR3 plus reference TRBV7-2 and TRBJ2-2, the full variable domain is GAGVSQSPSNKVTEKGKDVELRCDPISGHTALYWYRQSLGQGLEFLIYFQGNSAPDKSGLPSDRFSAERTGGSVSTLTIQRTQQEDSAVYLCASGAVFNTGELFFGEGSRLTVL.

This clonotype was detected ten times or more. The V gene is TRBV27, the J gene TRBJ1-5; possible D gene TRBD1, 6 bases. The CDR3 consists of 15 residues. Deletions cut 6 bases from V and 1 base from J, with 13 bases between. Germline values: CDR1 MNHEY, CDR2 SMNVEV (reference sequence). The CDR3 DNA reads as TGTGCCAGCAGACCAAACAGGGCGAGCAATCAGCCCCAGCATTTT. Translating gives CASRPNRASNQPQHF.

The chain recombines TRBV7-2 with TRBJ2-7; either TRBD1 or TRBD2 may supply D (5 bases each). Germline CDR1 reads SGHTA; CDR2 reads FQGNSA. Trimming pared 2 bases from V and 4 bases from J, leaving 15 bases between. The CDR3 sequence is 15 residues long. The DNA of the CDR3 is TGTGCCAGCAGCTTAATCGGGACGGCGGAGTACGAGCAGTACTTC. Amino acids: CASSLIGTAEYEQYF.

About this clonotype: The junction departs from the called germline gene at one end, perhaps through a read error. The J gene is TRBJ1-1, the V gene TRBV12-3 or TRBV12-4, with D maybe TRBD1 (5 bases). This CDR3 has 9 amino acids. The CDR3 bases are TGTGCCAGCACCCGGCGGGGGGTCTTT. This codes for CASTRRGVF.

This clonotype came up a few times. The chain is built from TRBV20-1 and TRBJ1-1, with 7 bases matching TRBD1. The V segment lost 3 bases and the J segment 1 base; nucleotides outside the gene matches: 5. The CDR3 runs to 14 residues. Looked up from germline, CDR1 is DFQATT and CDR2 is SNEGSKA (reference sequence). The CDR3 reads CSAREGGPNTEAFF. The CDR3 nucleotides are TGCAGTGCTAGGGAAGGGGGCCCGAACACTGAAGCTTTCTTT.

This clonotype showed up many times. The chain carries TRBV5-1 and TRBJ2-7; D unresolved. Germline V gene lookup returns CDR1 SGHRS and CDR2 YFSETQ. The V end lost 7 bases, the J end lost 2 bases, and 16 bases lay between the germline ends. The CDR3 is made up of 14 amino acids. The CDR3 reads CASAGGSAPYEQYF. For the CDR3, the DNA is TGCGCCAGCGCCGGCGGTTCGGCACCCTACGAGCAGTACTTC.

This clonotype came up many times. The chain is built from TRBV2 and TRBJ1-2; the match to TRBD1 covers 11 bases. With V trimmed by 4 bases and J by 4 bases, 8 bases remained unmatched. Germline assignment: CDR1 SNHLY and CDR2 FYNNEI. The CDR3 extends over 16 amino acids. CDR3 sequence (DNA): TGTGCCAGCAGTGGAGAGGACAGGGGGCCACCCTATGGCTACACCTTC. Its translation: CASSGEDRGPPYGYTF.

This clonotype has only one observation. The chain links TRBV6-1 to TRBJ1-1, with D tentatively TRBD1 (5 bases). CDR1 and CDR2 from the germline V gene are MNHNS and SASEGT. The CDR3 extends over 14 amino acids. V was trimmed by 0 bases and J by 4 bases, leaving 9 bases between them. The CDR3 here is CASSEAWGVTEAFF. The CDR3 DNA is TGTGCCAGCAGTGAAGCGTGGGGGGTCACTGAAGCTTTCTTT.

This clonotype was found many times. CDR3 DNA: TGTGCCTGGAGTAGGGAAAGGGGAGGTCAGCCCCAGCATTTT. Translating gives CAWSRERGGQPQHF. This chain uses TRBV30 with TRBJ1-5, with a possible D match to TRBD1 (5 bases). The CDR3 spans 14 residues. The germline CDR1 and CDR2 sequences are GTSNPN and SVGIG (reference sequence). Trimming took off 2 bases at V and 6 bases at J, with 14 bases between the two ends. The full variable domain, completed using reference TRBV30 and TRBJ1-5, is SQTIHQWPATLVQPVGSPLSLECTVEGTSNPNLYWYRQAAGRGLQLLFYSVGIGQISSEVPQNLSASRPQDRQFILSSKKLLLSDSGFYLCAWSRERGGQPQHFGDGTRLSIL.

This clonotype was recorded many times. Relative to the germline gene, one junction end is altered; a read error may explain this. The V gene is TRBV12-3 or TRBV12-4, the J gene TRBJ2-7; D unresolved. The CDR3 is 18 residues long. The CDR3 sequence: CASGLVQQGFLEVDEQYF. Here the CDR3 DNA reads TGTGCCAGCGGTTTGGTACAGCAAGGCTTCCTAGAAGTCGACGAGCAGTACTTC.

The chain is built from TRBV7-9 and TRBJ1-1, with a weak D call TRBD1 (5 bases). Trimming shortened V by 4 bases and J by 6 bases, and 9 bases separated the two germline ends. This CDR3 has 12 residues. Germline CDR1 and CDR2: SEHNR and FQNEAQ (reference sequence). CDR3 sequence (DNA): TGTGCCAGCAGCTCCGAGGGGTCTGAAGCTTTCTTT. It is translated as CASSSEGSEAFF. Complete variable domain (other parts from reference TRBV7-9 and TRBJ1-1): DTGVSQNPRHKITKRGQNVTFRCDPISEHNRLYWYRQTLGQGPEFLTYFQNEAQLEKSRLLSDRFSAERPKGSFSTLEIQRTEQGDSAMYLCASSSEGSEAFFGQGTRLTVV.

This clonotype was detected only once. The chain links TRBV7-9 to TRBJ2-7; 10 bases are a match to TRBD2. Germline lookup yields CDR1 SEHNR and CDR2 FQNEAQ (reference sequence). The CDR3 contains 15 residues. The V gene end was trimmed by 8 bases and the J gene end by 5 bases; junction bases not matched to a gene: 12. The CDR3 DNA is TGTGCCAGCGCCAAAGTGCCTAGCGGGGGTAACGAGCAGTACTTC. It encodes CASAKVPSGGNEQYF.

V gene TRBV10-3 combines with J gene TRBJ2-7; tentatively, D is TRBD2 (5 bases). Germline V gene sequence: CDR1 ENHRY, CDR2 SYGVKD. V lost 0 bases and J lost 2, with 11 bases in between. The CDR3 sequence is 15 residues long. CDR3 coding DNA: TGTGCCATCAGTGAGTCGAGGGCCAGCCCCTACGAGCAGTACTTC. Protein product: CAISESRASPYEQYF.

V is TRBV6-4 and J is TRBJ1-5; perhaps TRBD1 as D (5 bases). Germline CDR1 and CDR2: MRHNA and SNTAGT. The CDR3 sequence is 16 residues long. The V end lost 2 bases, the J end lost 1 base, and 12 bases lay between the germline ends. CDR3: CASSDRYQGSNQPQHF. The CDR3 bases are TGTGCCAGCAGTGACCGGTATCAGGGCAGCAATCAGCCCCAGCATTTT.

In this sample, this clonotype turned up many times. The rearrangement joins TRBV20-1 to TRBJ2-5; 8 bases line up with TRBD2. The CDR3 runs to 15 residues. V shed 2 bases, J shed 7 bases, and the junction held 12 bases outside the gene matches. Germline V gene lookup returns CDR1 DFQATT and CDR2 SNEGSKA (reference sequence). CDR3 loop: CSARTVGTRGGTQYF. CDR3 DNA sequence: TGCAGTGCTAGAACCGTCGGGACACGGGGGGGGACCCAGTACTTC.

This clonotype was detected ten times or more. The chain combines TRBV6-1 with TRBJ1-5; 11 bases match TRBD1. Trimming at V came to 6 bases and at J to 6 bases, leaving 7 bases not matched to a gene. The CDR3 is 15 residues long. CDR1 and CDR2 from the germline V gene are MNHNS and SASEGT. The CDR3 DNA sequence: TGTGCCAGCAGGCGCGGACAGGGGGCAGGTCAGCCCCAGCATTTT. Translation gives CASRRGQGAGQPQHF.

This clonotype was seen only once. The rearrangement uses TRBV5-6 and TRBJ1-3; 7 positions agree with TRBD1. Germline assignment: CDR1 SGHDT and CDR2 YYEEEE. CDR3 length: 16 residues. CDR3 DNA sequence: TGTGCAACCACCCGACAGGGAGGATTCTCTGGAAACACCATATATTTT. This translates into CATTRQGGFSGNTIYF.

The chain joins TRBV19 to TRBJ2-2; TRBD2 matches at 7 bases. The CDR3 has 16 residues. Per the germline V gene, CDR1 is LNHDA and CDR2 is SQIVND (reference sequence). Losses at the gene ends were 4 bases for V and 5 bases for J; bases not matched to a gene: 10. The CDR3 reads CASSTPRTRGTGELFF. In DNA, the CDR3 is TGTGCCAGTAGTACCCCCCGGACTAGAGGGACCGGGGAGCTGTTTTTT.

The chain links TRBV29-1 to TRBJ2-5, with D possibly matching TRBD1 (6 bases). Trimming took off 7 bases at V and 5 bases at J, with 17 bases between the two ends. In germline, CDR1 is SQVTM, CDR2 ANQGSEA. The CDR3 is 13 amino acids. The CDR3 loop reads CSGYSQGDETQYF. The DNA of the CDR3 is TGCAGCGGGTATTCACAGGGAGATGAGACCCAGTACTTC.